The 3 T cell receptor beta chains listed next were all sequenced from one sample in a study of blood T cell repertoires in COVID-19. Generated by immunoSEQ multiplex PCR, the TCRdb table keeps only in-frame clones and is missing some. The sample lists about 200,000 clones; roughly 80% were seen once. The sample taken for sequencing was peripheral blood. These receptors originate from a woman aged 80 or older with acute or convalescent COVID-19.

The chain recombines TRBV7-2 with TRBJ2-7; tentative D call: TRBD2 (5 bases). CDR3 length: 14 amino acids. Germline CDR1 SGHTA, CDR2 FQGNSA. V was trimmed by 5 bases and J by 0 bases, leaving 11 bases between them. CDR3 protein: CASSPGLSSYEQYF. In DNA, the CDR3 is TGTGCCAGCAGCCCGGGGTTAAGCTCCTACGAGCAGTACTTC.

The chain combines TRBV18 with TRBJ2-2; 11 bases line up with TRBD1. Germline lookup yields CDR1 KGHSH and CDR2 LQKENI. There are 17 residues in the CDR3. Trimming cost V 2 bases and J 3 bases; bases outside gene matches: 5. The DNA of the CDR3 is TGTGCCAGCTCACCAGATCGGACAGGGGGCTACACCGGGGAGCTGTTTTTT. Encoded protein: CASSPDRTGGYTGELFF.

This sequence joins TRBV6-2 or TRBV6-3 and TRBJ2-3; 10 nucleotides match TRBD2. J lost 0 bases, V lost 0 bases, and 9 bases had no gene match. Germline assignment: CDR1 MNHEY and CDR2 SVGEGT. The CDR3 covers 19 residues. The chain's CDR3 is CASSYSAGLADFSTDTQYF. As DNA, the CDR3 is TGTGCCAGCAGTTACTCCGCCGGACTAGCGGACTTTAGCACAGATACGCAGTATTTT.